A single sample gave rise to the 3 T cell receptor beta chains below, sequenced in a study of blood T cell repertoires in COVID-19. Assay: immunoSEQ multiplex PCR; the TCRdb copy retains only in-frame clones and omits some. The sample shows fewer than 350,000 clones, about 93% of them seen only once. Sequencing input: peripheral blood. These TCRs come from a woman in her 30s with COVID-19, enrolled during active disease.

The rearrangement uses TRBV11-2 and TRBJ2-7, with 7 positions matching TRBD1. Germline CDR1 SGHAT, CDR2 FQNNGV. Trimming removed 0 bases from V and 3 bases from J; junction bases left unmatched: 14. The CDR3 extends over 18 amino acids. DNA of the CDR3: TGTGCCAGCAGCTTAGATAGGGGGACAGCCGGTGCCGACTACGAGCAGTACTTC. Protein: CASSLDRGTAGADYEQYF.

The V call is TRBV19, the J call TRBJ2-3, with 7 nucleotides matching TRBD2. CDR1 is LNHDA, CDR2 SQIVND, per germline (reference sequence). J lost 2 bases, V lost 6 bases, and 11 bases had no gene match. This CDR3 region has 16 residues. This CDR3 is CASRSFSSGITDTQYF. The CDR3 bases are TGTGCCAGTAGGTCTTTCTCTAGCGGTATCACAGATACGCAGTATTTT.

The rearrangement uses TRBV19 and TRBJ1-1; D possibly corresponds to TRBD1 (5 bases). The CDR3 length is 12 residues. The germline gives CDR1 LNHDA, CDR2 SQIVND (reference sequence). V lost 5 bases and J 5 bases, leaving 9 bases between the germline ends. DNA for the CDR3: TGTGCCAGTAGTCAGCGGGGGACTGAAGCTTTCTTT. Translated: CASSQRGTEAFF.